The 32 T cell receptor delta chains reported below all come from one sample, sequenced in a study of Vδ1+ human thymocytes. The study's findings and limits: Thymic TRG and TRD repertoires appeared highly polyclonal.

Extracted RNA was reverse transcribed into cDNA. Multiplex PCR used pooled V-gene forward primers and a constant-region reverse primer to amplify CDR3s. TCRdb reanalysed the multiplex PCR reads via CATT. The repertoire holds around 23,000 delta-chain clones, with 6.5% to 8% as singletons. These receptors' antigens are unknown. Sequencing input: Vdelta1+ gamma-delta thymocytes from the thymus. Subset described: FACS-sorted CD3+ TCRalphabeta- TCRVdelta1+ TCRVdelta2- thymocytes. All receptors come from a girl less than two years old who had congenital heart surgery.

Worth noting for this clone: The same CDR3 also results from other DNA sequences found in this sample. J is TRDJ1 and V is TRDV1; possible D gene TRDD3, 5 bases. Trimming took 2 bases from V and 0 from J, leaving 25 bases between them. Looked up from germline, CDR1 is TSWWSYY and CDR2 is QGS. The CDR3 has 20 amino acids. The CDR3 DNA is TGTGCTCTTGGGGAAGTTATCCCGACGAGTACGGGATCGTACACCGATAAACTCATCTTT. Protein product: CALGEVIPTSTGSYTDKLIF.

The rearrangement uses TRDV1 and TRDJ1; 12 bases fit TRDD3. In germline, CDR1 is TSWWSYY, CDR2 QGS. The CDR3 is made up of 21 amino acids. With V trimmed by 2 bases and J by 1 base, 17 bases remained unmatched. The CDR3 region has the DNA TGTGCTCTTGGGGAAGCCATACTGGGGGATACTGGTTCGATAATCACCGATAAACTCATCTTT. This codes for CALGEAILGDTGSIITDKLIF.

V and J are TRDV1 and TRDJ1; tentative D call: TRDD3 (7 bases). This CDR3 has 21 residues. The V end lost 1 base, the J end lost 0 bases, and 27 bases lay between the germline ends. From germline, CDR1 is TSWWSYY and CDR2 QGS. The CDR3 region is CALGEPPSPTWAGGYTDKLIF. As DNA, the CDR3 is TGTGCTCTTGGGGAACCACCTTCTCCTACCTGGGCCGGGGGATACACCGATAAACTCATCTTT.

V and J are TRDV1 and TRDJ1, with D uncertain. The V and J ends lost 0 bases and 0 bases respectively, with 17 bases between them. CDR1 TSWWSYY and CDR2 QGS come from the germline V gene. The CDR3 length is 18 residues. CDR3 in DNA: TGTGCTCTTGGGGAACTTGCCCGTACTGAGCCGTACACCGATAAACTCATCTTT. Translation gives CALGELARTEPYTDKLIF.

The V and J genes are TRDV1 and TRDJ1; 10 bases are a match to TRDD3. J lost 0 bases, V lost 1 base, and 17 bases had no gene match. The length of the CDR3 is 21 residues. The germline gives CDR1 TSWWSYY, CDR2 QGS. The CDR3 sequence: CALGEPRKRTGGFPYTDKLIF. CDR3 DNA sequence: TGTGCTCTTGGGGAACCTAGAAAGCGTACTGGGGGATTCCCTTACACCGATAAACTCATCTTT.

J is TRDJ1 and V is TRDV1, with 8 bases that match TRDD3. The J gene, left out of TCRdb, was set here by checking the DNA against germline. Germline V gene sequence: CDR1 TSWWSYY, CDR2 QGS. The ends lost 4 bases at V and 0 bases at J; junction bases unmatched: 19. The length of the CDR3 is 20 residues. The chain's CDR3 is CALGVYSDLNWGQYTDKLIF. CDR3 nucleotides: TGTGCTCTTGGGGTGTACAGCGACCTTAACTGGGGGCAGTACACCGATAAACTCATCTTT.

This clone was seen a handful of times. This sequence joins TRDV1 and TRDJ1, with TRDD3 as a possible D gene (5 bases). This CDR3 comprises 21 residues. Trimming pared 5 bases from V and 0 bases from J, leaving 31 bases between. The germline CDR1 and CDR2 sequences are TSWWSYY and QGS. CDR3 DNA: TGTGCTCTTGGGAAGGCAGCTACGCGGGGGGTTACCCACTCGTACACCGATAAACTCATCTTT. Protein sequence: CALGKAATRGVTHSYTDKLIF.

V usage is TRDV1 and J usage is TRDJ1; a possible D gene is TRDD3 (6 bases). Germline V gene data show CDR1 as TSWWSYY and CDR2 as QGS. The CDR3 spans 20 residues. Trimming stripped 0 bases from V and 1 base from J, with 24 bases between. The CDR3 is CALGELGREAWGSLTDKLIF. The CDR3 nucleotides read TGTGCTCTTGGGGAACTAGGACGGGAGGCTTGGGGGTCCCTCACCGATAAACTCATCTTT.

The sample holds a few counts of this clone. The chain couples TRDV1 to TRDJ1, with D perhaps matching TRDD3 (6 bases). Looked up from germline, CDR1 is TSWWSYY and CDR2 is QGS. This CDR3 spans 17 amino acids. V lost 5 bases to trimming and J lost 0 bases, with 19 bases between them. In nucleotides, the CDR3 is TGTGCTCTTGGGACCAGCTACGGGCTGGGGAACACCGATAAACTCATCTTT. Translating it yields CALGTSYGLGNTDKLIF.

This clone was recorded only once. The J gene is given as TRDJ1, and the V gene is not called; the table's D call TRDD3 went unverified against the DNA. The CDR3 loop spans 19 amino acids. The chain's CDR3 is CALGELSSPTRNASDKLIF. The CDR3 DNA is TGTGCTCTTGGGGAACTATCCTCTCCTACGAGGAACGCGTCCGATAAACTCATCTTT.

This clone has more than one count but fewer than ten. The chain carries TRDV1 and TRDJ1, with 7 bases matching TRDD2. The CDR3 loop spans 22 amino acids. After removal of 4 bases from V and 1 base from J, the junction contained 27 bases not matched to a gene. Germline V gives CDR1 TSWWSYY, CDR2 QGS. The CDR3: CALGGLSYPPWGPALLTDKLIF. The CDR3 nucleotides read TGTGCTCTTGGGGGCCTTTCCTACCCTCCTTGGGGACCTGCCCTCCTCACCGATAAACTCATCTTT.

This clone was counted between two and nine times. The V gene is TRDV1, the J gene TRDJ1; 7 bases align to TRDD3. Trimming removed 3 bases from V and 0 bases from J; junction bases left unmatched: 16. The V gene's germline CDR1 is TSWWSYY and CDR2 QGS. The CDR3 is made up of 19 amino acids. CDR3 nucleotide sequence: TGTGCTCTTGGGGACATACCTCGAAAGTGGGGGACCTACACCGATAAACTCATCTTT. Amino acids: CALGDIPRKWGTYTDKLIF.

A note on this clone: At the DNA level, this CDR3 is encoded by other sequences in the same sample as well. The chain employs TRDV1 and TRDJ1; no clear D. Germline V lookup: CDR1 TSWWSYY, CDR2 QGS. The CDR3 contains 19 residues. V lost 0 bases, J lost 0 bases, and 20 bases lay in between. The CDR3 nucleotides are TGTGCTCTTGGGGAACTCATGGGTGGTCGGTGGAAGTACACCGATAAACTCATCTTT. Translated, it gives CALGELMGGRWKYTDKLIF.

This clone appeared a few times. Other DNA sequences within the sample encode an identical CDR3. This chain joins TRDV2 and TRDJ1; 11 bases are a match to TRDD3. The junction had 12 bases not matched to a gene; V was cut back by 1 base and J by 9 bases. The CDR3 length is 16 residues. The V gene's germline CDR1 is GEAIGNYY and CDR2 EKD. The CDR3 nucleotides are TGTGCCTGTGACACGATAATTGGGGGATACGCCCCCCAACTCATCTTT. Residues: CACDTIIGGYAPQLIF.

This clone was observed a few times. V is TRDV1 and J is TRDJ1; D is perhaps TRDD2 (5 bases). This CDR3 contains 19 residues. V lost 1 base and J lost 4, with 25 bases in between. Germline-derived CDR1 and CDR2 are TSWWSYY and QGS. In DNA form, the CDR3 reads TGTGCTCTTGGGGAACCTCCCCTACGATCGGTAGGGAGGTTCGATAAACTCATCTTT. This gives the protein CALGEPPLRSVGRFDKLIF.

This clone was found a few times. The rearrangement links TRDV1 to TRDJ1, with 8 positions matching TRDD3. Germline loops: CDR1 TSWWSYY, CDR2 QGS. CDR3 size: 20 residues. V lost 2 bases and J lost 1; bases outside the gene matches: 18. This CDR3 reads CALGEYRSGWGYKSTDKLIF. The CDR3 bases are TGTGCTCTTGGGGAATACCGTTCCGGCTGGGGATACAAATCCACCGATAAACTCATCTTT.

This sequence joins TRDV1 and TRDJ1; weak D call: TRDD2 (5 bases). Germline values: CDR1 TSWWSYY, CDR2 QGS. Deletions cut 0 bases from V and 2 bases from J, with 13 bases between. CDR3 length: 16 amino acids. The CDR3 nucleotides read TGTGCTCTTGGGGAACTAGCCCTACACCGAACCGATAAACTCATCTTT. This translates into CALGELALHRTDKLIF.

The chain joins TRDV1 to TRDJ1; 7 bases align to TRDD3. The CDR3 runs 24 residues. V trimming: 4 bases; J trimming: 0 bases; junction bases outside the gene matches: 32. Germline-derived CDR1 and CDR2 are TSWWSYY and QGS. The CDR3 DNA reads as TGTGCTCTTGGGGTTATAATACCTACTCCAGAAGGTGGATACGTGAACCGGTACACCGATAAACTCATCTTT. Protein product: CALGVIIPTPEGGYVNRYTDKLIF.

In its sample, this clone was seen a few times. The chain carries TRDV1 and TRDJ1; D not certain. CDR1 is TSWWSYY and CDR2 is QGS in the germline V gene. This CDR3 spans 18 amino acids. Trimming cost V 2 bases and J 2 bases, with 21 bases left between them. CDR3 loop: CALGEKWSPRLVTDKLIF. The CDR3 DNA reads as TGTGCTCTTGGGGAAAAGTGGTCCCCCCGCCTCGTGACCGATAAACTCATCTTT.

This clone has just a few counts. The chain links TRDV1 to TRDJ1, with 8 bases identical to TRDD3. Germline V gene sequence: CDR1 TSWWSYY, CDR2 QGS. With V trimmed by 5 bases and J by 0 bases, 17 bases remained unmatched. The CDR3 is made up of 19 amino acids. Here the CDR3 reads CALGYSWGMVGGNTDKLIF. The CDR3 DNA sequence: TGTGCTCTTGGGTACTCGTGGGGGATGGTCGGGGGAAACACCGATAAACTCATCTTT.

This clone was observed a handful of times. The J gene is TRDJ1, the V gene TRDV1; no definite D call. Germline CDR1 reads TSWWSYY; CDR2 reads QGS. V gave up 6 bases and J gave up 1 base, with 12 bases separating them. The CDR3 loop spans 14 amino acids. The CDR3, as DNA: TGTGCTCTTGGCCCGTTTCCGTGCACCGATAAACTCATCTTT. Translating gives CALGPFPCTDKLIF.

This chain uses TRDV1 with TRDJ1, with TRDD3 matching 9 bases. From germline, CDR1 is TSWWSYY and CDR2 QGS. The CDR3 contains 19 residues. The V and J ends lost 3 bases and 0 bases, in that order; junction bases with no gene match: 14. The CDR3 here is CALGEPRRWGYDYTDKLIF. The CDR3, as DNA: TGTGCTCTTGGGGAGCCCCGTCGGTGGGGATACGATTACACCGATAAACTCATCTTT.

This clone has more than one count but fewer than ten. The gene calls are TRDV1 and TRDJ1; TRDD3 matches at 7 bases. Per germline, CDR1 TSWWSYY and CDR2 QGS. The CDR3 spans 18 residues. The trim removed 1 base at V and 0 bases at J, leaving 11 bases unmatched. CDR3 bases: TGTGCTCTTGGGGAACCCCCATCTTGGGGGACGTACACCGATAAACTCATCTTT. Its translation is CALGEPPSWGTYTDKLIF.

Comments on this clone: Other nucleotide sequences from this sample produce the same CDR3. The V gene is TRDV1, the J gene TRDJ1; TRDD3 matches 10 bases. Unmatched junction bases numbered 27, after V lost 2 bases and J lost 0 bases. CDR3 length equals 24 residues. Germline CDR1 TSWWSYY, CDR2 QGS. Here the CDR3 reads CALGEILKGALLGDPSTNTDKLIF. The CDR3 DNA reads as TGTGCTCTTGGGGAAATTTTGAAGGGGGCCCTACTGGGGGATCCCTCCACCAACACCGATAAACTCATCTTT.

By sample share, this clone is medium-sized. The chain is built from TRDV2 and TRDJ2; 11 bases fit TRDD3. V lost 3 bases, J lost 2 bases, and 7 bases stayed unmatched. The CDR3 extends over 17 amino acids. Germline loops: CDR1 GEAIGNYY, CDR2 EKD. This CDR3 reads CACDPLGDKALTAQLFF. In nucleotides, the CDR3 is TGTGCCTGTGACCCACTGGGGGATAAGGCCTTGACAGCACAACTCTTCTTT.

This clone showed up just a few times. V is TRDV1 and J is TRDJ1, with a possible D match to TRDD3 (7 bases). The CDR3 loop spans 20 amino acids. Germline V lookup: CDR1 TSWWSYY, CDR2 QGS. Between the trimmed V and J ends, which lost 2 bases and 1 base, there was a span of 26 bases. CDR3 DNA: TGTGCTCTTGGGGAAAGTCCTACCGGGGATAGGGTACGGTGCACCGATAAACTCATCTTT. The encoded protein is CALGESPTGDRVRCTDKLIF.

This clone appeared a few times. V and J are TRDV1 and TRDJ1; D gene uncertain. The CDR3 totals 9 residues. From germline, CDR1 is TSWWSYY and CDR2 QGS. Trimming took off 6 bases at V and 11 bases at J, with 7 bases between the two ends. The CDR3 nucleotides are TGTGCTCTTGGCCAAGACCTCATCTTT. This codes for CALGQDLIF.

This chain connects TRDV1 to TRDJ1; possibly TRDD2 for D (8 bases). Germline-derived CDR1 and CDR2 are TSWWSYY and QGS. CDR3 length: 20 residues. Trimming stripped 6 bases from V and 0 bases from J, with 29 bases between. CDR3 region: CALGVSSYRWGTRYTDKLIF. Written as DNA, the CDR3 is TGTGCTCTTGGCGTCTCTTCCTACCGGTGGGGGACTCGGTACACCGATAAACTCATCTTT.

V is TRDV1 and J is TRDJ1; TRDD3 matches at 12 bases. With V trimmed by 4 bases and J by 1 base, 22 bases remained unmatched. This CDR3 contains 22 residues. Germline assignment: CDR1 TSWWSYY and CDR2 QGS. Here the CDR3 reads CALGASRTPTVTGGYLTDKLIF. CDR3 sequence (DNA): TGTGCTCTTGGGGCCTCTAGAACCCCAACGGTGACTGGGGGATACCTCACCGATAAACTCATCTTT.

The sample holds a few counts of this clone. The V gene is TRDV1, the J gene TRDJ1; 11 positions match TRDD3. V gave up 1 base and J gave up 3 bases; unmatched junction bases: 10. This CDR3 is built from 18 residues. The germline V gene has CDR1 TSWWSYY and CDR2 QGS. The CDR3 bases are TGTGCTCTTGGGGAACGGACTGGGGGATATCTGGTGGCCGATAAACTCATCTTT. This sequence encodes CALGERTGGYLVADKLIF.

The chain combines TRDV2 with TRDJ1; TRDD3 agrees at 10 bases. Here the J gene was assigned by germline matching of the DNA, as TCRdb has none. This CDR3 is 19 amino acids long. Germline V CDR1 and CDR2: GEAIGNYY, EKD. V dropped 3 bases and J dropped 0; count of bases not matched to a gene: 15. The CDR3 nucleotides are TGTGCCTGTGACTCGGGGTGCGGTAGTGGGGGATACAACACCGATAAACTCATCTTT. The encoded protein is CACDSGCGSGGYNTDKLIF.

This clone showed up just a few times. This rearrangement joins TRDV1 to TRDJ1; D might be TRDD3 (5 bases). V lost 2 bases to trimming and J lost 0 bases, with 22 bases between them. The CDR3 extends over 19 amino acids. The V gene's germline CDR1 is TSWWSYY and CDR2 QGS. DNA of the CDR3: TGTGCTCTTGGGGAAATTCGTAATACGGAAACGCTGTACACCGATAAACTCATCTTT. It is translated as CALGEIRNTETLYTDKLIF.